Here is one T cell receptor (beta chain) with its context. This sample was included in a study of blood T cell repertoires in COVID-19. Overall study context: The study drew acute and convalescent COVID-19 samples from the United States, Italy and Spain. T cells, B-cell-depleted T cells, or PBMCs provided the cDNA or gDNA that served as material.

As processed by the authors: Scientists estimated how many nucleated cells there were by amplifying reference gene primers. Clones were sequenced by immunoSEQ multiplex PCR, and TCRdb holds only the in-frame ones, with some missing. The DNA was the basis for D and trimming; V, J and clone size are from that table. The repertoire holds 68,000 or so clones, with more than 85% as singletons. Seattle patients were enrolled while actively infected and followed longitudinally. The CDR3 is 16 amino acids. Trimming pared 0 bases from V and 1 base from J, leaving 10 bases between. Germline V lookup: CDR1 SGHVT, CDR2 SQSDAQ.

The sample taken for sequencing was peripheral blood. The receptor was derived from a man aged 35 to 55 with COVID-19, enrolled during active disease. The J gene is TRBJ2-4, the V gene TRBV7-4; possible D gene TRBD1, 5 bases. The CDR3 DNA reads as TGTGCCAGCAGCTTAGCAGGGGCGGACGCCAAAAACATTCAGTACTTC. Amino acids: CASSLAGADAKNIQYF. Variable domain in full (rest from reference TRBV7-4 and TRBJ2-4): GAGVSQSPRYKVAKRGRDVALRCDSISGHVTLYWYRQTLGQGSEVLTYSQSDAQRDKSGRPSGRFSAERPERSVSTLKIQRTEQGDSAVYLCASSLAGADAKNIQYFGAGTRLSVL.